These 18 T cell receptor beta chains share one sample of origin, sequenced in a study of blood T cells in healthy people across ages. A J-beta primer mix and a sample-barcoded 5' primer were used in a second PCR of roughly 7 to 12 cycles. One entry per CDR3 protein, called by TCRdb with MiXCR from the 5' RACE reads. The sample has some 1,500,000 distinct CDR3 sequences, around 40% seen once. Input material: blood. These receptors all come from a woman between 18 and 29 years old in good health.

In nucleotides, the CDR3 is TGTGCCAGCAGATGGACACACGGCAGCTATGGCTACACCTTC. This sequence encodes CASRWTHGSYGYTF. The J gene is TRBJ1-2, the V gene TRBV6-1; tentative D call: TRBD1 (5 bases). V lost 6 bases to trimming and J lost 4 bases, with 15 bases between them. The CDR3 is 14 amino acids. Germline loops: CDR1 MNHNS, CDR2 SASEGT.

In its sample, this clonotype was seen a few times. This chain links TRBV7-2 with TRBJ2-3; D is ambiguous. Germline CDR1 and CDR2: SGHTA and FQGNSA. V lost 5 bases, J lost 0 bases, and 15 bases lay in between. There are 16 residues in the CDR3. The CDR3 coding sequence is TGTGCCAGCAGCCCCGCCGGCGATACGAGCACAGATACGCAGTATTTT. Residues: CASSPAGDTSTDTQYF.

The rearrangement links TRBV7-2 to TRBJ2-7, with D possibly being TRBD1 or TRBD2 (5 bases each). This CDR3 region has 15 residues. The V end lost 5 bases, the J end lost 1 base, and 15 bases lay between the germline ends. From germline, CDR1 is SGHTA and CDR2 FQGNSA. The CDR3 spells CASSRRDVGSYEQYF. The CDR3 DNA follows: TGTGCCAGCAGCCGCCGGGACGTAGGGTCCTACGAGCAGTACTTC.

The rearrangement joins TRBV7-9 to TRBJ2-2, with 12 bases lining up with TRBD1. V lost 5 bases, J lost 7 bases, and 5 bases stayed unmatched. Germline lookup yields CDR1 SEHNR and CDR2 FQNEAQ (reference sequence). CDR3 size: 15 residues. The CDR3 nucleotides are TGTGCCAGCAGCCAAGGGACAGGGGGCATCGGGGAGCTGTTTTTT. Amino acid sequence: CASSQGTGGIGELFF.

The chain uses TRBV29-1 and TRBJ2-7, with D perhaps given as TRBD1 or TRBD2 (5 bases each). Germline V gene sequence: CDR1 SQVTM, CDR2 ANQGSEA. The CDR3 runs to 13 residues. V shed 7 bases and J shed 4 bases, with 17 bases lying between them. The CDR3 bases are TGCAGCGGGGGACGAAGGCTGGGGTACGAGCAGTACTTC. This encodes CSGGRRLGYEQYF.

This clonotype was observed a few times. The junction does not match germline at one end; this may be a read error. J is TRBJ1-5 and V is TRBV25-1, with 10 positions matching TRBD1. CDR1 is MGHDK, CDR2 SYGVNS, per germline. The CDR3 runs 16 residues. The CDR3 coding sequence is TGTGACAGCTCAGGCGGGACAGGGGATATCAATCAGCCCCAGCATTTT. Protein sequence: CDSSGGTGDINQPQHF.

The V gene is TRBV20-1, the J gene TRBJ1-2; possible D gene TRBD1, 6 bases. V was cut by 4 bases and J by 8 bases, with 14 bases left in between. This CDR3 spans 12 amino acids. From germline, CDR1 is DFQATT and CDR2 SNEGSKA (reference sequence). The CDR3 DNA reads TGCAGTGCTATGAGACAGGTTGTGGGCTACACCTTC. This sequence encodes CSAMRQVVGYTF.

A note on this clonotype: Mismatch with germline at one junction end may stem from a read error. This rearrangement joins TRBV7-2 to TRBJ2-1, with TRBD2 identical over 11 bases. Germline V gives CDR1 SGHTA, CDR2 FQGNSA. The CDR3 covers 16 residues. In DNA form, the CDR3 reads TGTGACAGCAGCTTCCGACTAGCGGGGTTGGACAATGAGCAGTTCTTC. The encoded protein is CDSSFRLAGLDNEQFF.

In its sample, this clonotype was seen a few times. The junction does not match germline at one end; this may be a read error. The chain combines TRBV3-1 with TRBJ2-3; 9 nucleotides align to TRBD2. This CDR3 is 17 amino acids long. Germline V CDR1 and CDR2: LGHDT, YNNKEL (reference sequence). The CDR3 loop reads CAGSQFRASGGTDTQYF. The CDR3 DNA reads as TGTGCCGGCAGCCAATTCCGGGCTAGCGGGGGCACAGATACGCAGTATTTT.

The chain uses TRBV7-2 and TRBJ2-3; D unclear. Trimming removed 5 bases at V and 2 bases at J, with 11 bases between. The CDR3 contains 14 residues. CDR1 and CDR2 from the germline V gene are SGHTA and FQGNSA. This CDR3 reads CASSAVALTDTQYF. The CDR3 coding sequence is TGTGCCAGCAGCGCAGTTGCTCTCACAGATACGCAGTATTTT.

The chain combines TRBV10-3 with TRBJ1-2, with D possibly TRBD1 on 6 matching bases. CDR3 length: 14 amino acids. Germline lookup yields CDR1 ENHRY and CDR2 SYGVKD. V lost 2 bases, J lost 3 bases, and 10 bases lay in between. CDR3 DNA sequence: TGTGCCATCAGTGAGGCATGGGGGCACTATGGCTACACCTTC. Translation gives CAISEAWGHYGYTF.

The rearrangement links TRBV7-9 to TRBJ2-3; 8 positions agree with TRBD2. Germline V gene data show CDR1 as SEHNR and CDR2 as FQNEAQ (reference sequence). The CDR3 totals 15 residues. V was clipped by 1 base and J by 3 bases; unmatched bases: 3. In DNA, the CDR3 is TGTGCCAGCAGCTTAGTCGGGAGGGTGACAGATACGCAGTATTTT. The encoded protein is CASSLVGRVTDTQYF.

Concerning this clonotype itself: The junction and the germline gene differ at one end; a read error may be behind it. The J gene is TRBJ2-4, the V gene TRBV10-3, with 8 bases matching TRBD1. The germline V gene encodes CDR1 ENHRY and CDR2 SYGVKD. There are 15 residues in the CDR3. The CDR3 region has the DNA TGCGCCATCAGCTATGCCGGGACAGGAGCTGGGGAGCAGTACTTC. Encoded protein: CAISYAGTGAGEQYF.

V is TRBV4-2 and J is TRBJ1-2, with unresolved D. This CDR3 is built from 12 residues. Trimming pared 2 bases from V and 8 bases from J, leaving 9 bases between. Germline CDR1 is LGHNA and CDR2 is YNFKEQ. The CDR3 DNA follows: TGTGCCAGCAGCCAATTCGTAGGGGGCTACACCTTC. Amino acid sequence: CASSQFVGGYTF.

This clonotype occurred a few times. This may be a read error: a much more frequent sequence differs by one nucleotide. The chain employs TRBV7-3 and TRBJ1-1; no clear D. The CDR3 is made up of 13 amino acids. CDR1 and CDR2 from the germline V gene are SGHTA and FQGTGA. With 2 bases removed from V and 0 bases from J, the gap between germline ends came to 4 bases. The CDR3 reads CASSLWVNTEAFF. The CDR3 region has the DNA TGTGCCAGCAGCTTATGGGTGAACACTGAAGCTTTCTTT.

The V gene is TRBV6-5, the J gene TRBJ2-2; a weak D match, TRBD1 (6 bases). V dropped 8 bases and J dropped 7 bases, with 11 bases sitting between them. This CDR3 has 12 residues. CDR1 and CDR2 from the germline V gene are MNHEY and SVGAGI. CDR3 bases: TGTGCCAGCGGTAGGGGGTTCGGGGAGCTGTTTTTT. Amino acid sequence: CASGRGFGELFF.

This clonotype was counted a few times. A read error may account for a junction end that differs from germline. The chain joins TRBV6-2 or TRBV6-3 to TRBJ2-5; possible D gene TRBD1, 6 bases. The CDR3 spans 14 residues. Germline V gene sequence: CDR1 MNHEY, CDR2 SVGEGT. CDR3 region: CASSDSDTGWTQYF. DNA of the CDR3: TGTGCCAGCAGTGACTCGGATACAGGGTGGACCCAGTACTTC.

The chain combines TRBV9 with TRBJ1-2; D remains ambiguous. The CDR3 is 14 amino acids. Trimming took 4 bases from V and 0 from J, leaving 10 bases between them. Germline loops: CDR1 SGDLS, CDR2 YYNGEE. This chain's CDR3 is CASSPPTTNYGYTF. The CDR3 nucleotides read TGTGCCAGCAGCCCCCCCACCACTAACTATGGCTACACCTTC.